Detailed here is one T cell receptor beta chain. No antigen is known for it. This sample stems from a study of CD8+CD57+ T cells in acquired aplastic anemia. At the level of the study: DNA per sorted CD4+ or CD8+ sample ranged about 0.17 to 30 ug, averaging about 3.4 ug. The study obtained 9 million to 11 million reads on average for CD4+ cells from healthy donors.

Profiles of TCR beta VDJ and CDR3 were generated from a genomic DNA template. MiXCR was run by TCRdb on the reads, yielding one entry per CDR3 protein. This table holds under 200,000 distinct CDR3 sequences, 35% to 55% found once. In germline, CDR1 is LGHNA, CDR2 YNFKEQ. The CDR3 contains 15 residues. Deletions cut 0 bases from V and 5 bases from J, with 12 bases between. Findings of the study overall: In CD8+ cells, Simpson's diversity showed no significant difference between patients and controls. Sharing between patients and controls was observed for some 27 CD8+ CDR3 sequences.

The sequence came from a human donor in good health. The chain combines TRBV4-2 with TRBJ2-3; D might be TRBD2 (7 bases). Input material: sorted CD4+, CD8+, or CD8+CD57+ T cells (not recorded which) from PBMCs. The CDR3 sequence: CASSQDRGGGDTQYF. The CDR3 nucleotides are TGTGCCAGCAGCCAAGATCGCGGGGGCGGAGATACGCAGTATTTT.